Listed here are 10 T cell receptor beta chains from one sample, sequenced in a study of blood T cell repertoires in COVID-19. Data came from immunoSEQ multiplex PCR; TCRdb stores just in-frame clones and leaves some out. The repertoire has some 370,000 clones, roughly 87% of them found once; the top ten carry around 5.1%. Sequenced material: PBMCs or T cells enriched from blood (not recorded which). These receptor sequences come from a woman between 50 and 59 years old who had recovered from COVID-19.

As to this clone: A junction boundary mismatches the germline segment, possibly from a read error. The chain employs TRBV5-1 and TRBJ1-6; 9 positions match TRBD1. Germline lookup yields CDR1 SGHRS and CDR2 YFSETQ. The CDR3 extends over 14 amino acids. In nucleotides, the CDR3 is TGCGCCAGCAGGTTGGACAGGGGCTATTCACCCCTCCACTTT. Translated: CASRLDRGYSPLHF.

This clone was picked up a small number of times. The rearrangement uses TRBV6-5 and TRBJ1-6, with TRBD1 as a possible D gene (5 bases). The CDR3 has 13 amino acids. V lost 0 bases, J lost 13 bases, and 10 bases lay in between. Germline V gene lookup returns CDR1 MNHEY and CDR2 SVGAGI. The CDR3 coding sequence is TGTGCCAGCAGTTACTCCCGATGGGGCCCCCTCCACTTT. Translation: CASSYSRWGPLHF.

J is TRBJ1-1 and V is TRBV11-2; no reliable D call. CDR3 size: 13 residues. V lost 6 bases and J lost 1, with 9 bases in between. Germline loops: CDR1 SGHAT, CDR2 FQNNGV. Here the CDR3 reads CASSTRRNTEAFF. The CDR3 DNA sequence: TGTGCCAGCAGTACCCGCAGGAACACTGAAGCTTTCTTT.

This clone was seen only a few times. The chain uses TRBV5-5 and TRBJ1-6, with D perhaps TRBD1 (6 bases). V lost 5 bases and J lost 6, with 12 bases in between. This CDR3 comprises 14 residues. Germline CDR1 reads SGHKS; CDR2 reads YYEKEE (reference sequence). DNA for the CDR3: TGTGCCAGCAGGCCCGGGACACCTAATTCACCCCTCCACTTT. Translated, it gives CASRPGTPNSPLHF.

V usage is TRBV30 and J usage is TRBJ2-1, with TRBD2 identical over 9 bases. The CDR3 contains 15 residues. CDR1 is GTSNPN, CDR2 SVGIG, per germline (reference sequence). Germline trimming cut 3 bases from V and 4 bases from J; bases unmatched to any gene: 7. CDR3 loop: CAWRKTTSGYNEQFF. The DNA of the CDR3 is TGTGCCTGGAGAAAGACGACTAGCGGATACAATGAGCAGTTCTTC.

The chain joins TRBV28 to TRBJ1-2; 8 bases are a match to TRBD1. Germline V CDR1 and CDR2: MDHEN, SYDVKM. The CDR3 runs to 15 residues. V trimming: 4 bases; J trimming: 3 bases; junction bases outside the gene matches: 7. The CDR3 loop reads CASSSESGGYYGYTF. DNA for the CDR3: TGTGCCAGCAGTTCGGAGTCAGGGGGCTACTATGGCTACACCTTC.

The rearrangement joins TRBV6-2 or TRBV6-3 to TRBJ2-7; 11 bases agree with TRBD2. The CDR3 is 18 amino acids. Looked up from germline, CDR1 is MNHEY and CDR2 is SVGEGT. V lost 4 bases and J lost 3; bases outside the gene matches: 14. CDR3 nucleotide sequence: TGTGCCAGCAGTTTCGGGACTAGCGGTAGAGCTTTATTCTACGAGCAGTACTTC. It codes for CASSFGTSGRALFYEQYF.

The chain employs TRBV6-5 and TRBJ1-2; 7 nucleotides agree with TRBD1. Trimming took 2 bases from V and 8 from J; bases not matched to a gene: 14. The CDR3 is 16 amino acids. The V gene's germline CDR1 is MNHEY and CDR2 SVGAGI. CDR3 sequence reads: CASSYVGGRGLEGYTF. Here the CDR3 DNA reads TGTGCCAGCAGTTACGTGGGAGGCAGGGGGTTAGAGGGCTACACCTTC.

V and J are TRBV25-1 and TRBJ1-4; D ambiguous. The germline V gene encodes CDR1 MGHDK and CDR2 SYGVNS. V was trimmed by 2 bases and J by 0 bases, leaving 7 bases between them. The CDR3 spans 15 residues. The CDR3 DNA follows: TGTGCCAGCAGTGAAACGGGAGCAACTAATGAAAAACTGTTTTTT. Translation: CASSETGATNEKLFF.

The CDR3 here is CASSTGTVSHTEAFF. As DNA, the CDR3 is TGTGCCAGCAGCACCGGGACAGTATCCCACACTGAAGCTTTCTTT. The genes are TRBV11-3 and TRBJ1-1; TRBD1 aligns across 7 bases. The germline V gene has CDR1 SGHNT and CDR2 YENEEA. The length of the CDR3 is 15 residues. Losses at the gene ends were 5 bases for V and 3 bases for J; bases not matched to a gene: 9.